These 7 T cell receptor beta chains were all obtained from the same sample, sequenced in a study of shared clonotypes between healthy human individuals (dated by TCRdb to the early 2020s). Receptors were amplified or captured by the immunoSEQ multiplex PCR assay. TCRdb took over this immuneACCESS table, retaining in-frame rearrangements with V and J assigned. Such tables are incomplete; in checked studies, under half of the missing clones stem from an unresolved V gene, and the remainder is unexplained. The sample includes around 2.5 million clones, with 80% to 95% observed a single time. The ten largest clones represent about 0.39% of the sample. The sample consisted of naive CD4+ T cells from PBMCs. The sample's cell subset or site label, decoded: CD45RA+ positively selected. The receptors shown here come from a man in his late teens or twenties in good health. Some clones in this sample may be carry-over from other donors' samples.

The chain couples TRBV11-3 to TRBJ2-2, with a possible D match to TRBD1 (5 bases). Germline CDR1 reads SGHNT; CDR2 reads YENEEA. The length of the CDR3 is 18 residues. V lost 2 bases and J 7 bases, leaving 23 bases between the germline ends. The CDR3 region has the DNA TGTGCCAGCAGCTTAAATCTGTGGCCAGGGAACATCGACGGGGAGCTGTTTTTT. Its protein product is CASSLNLWPGNIDGELFF. The full variable domain, its missing parts supplied by reference TRBV11-3 and TRBJ2-2, is EAGVVQSPRYKIIEKKQPVAFWCNPISGHNTLYWYLQNLGQGPELLIRYENEEAVDDSQLPKDRFSAERLKGVDSTLKIQPAELGDSAVYLCASSLNLWPGNIDGELFFGEGSRLTVL.

The chain employs TRBV6-5 and TRBJ2-1; TRBD2 matches 10 bases. Germline V lookup: CDR1 MNHEY, CDR2 SVGAGI. With V trimmed by 4 bases and J by 9 bases, 9 bases remained unmatched. There are 15 residues in the CDR3. The CDR3 region has the DNA TGTGCCAGCAGTTCCCAAGCGGGAGGGCCCTTTGAGCAGTTCTTC. Amino acid sequence: CASSSQAGGPFEQFF.

The chain is built from TRBV5-1 and TRBJ1-5, with D uncertain. The CDR3 is 17 amino acids. V was clipped by 3 bases and J by 2 bases, with 18 bases between them. CDR1 and CDR2 from the germline V gene are SGHRS and YFSETQ. The CDR3 is CASSYGPPEGGNQPQHF. As DNA, the CDR3 is TGCGCCAGCAGCTACGGGCCCCCCGAGGGAGGCAATCAGCCCCAGCATTTT.

The rearrangement joins TRBV27 to TRBJ2-1, with a tentative D call TRBD1 (7 bases). Germline CDR1 MNHEY, CDR2 SMNVEV (reference sequence). This CDR3 has 16 amino acids. The germline V and J ends were trimmed by 5 bases and 10 bases, with 24 bases remaining between them. This CDR3 reads CASSTQLDRAGNEQFF. CDR3 in DNA: TGTGCCAGCAGTACCCAACTCGACAGGGCGGGGAACGAGCAGTTCTTC.

The V call is TRBV28, the J call TRBJ2-3, with no clear D. This CDR3 region has 12 residues. Germline V gives CDR1 MDHEN, CDR2 SYDVKM. Trimming shortened V by 3 bases and J by 7 bases, and 8 bases separated the two germline ends. CDR3 residues: CASSLRLHTQYF. The DNA for the CDR3 is TGTGCCAGCAGTTTGAGGCTTCATACGCAGTATTTT.

As regards this clone: The same CDR3 is also encoded by other DNA sequences in this sample. The chain uses TRBV5-1 and TRBJ1-1; 7 nucleotides match TRBD1. The CDR3 has 14 residues. The ends lost 4 bases at V and 0 bases at J; junction bases unmatched: 3. Germline CDR1 is SGHRS and CDR2 is YFSETQ. Here the CDR3 reads CASSPQGLNTEAFF. CDR3 nucleotide sequence: TGCGCCAGCAGCCCACAGGGGCTGAACACTGAAGCTTTCTTT.

The J gene is TRBJ2-4, the V gene TRBV28; TRBD2 aligns across 8 bases. The trim removed 7 bases at V and 14 bases at J, leaving 16 bases unmatched. Germline assignment: CDR1 MDHEN and CDR2 SYDVKM. CDR3 size: 14 residues. The CDR3 coding sequence is TGTGCCAGCACGTCGAGCGGGAGTATCGTGGGGGAGTACTTC. Protein: CASTSSGSIVGEYF.